This is a list of T cell receptor beta chains from one sample in a study of read filtering for tumor transcriptome and immune sequencing. A single record per CDR3 protein comes from TCRdb applying MiXCR to the reads. The table has more than 45,000 distinct CDR3 sequences, roughly an eighth seen once. Source material: a population of CD138-negative cells sorted from bone marrow. The receptors derive from a donor over 35 with multiple myeloma. Both conserved end residues are part of each CDR3. D genes are given only for firm matches. Clone sizes are given selectively: once, few, many, or a class where the clone is expanded.

J	D	size	V	DNA	CDR3
TRBJ1-1	NA	many	TRBV20-1	TGCAGTGCCCAGAGGGGATCTGTGAACACTGAAGCTTTCTTT	CSAQRGSVNTEAFF
TRBJ1-1	NA	many	TRBV28	TGTGCCAGCAGTGTCGGGGGAACTGAAGCTTTCTTT	CASSVGGTEAFF
TRBJ1-2	NA	few	TRBV20-1	TGCAGTGCTCCCCCCCTCAGGAGCTTATATGGCTACACCTTC	CSAPPLRSLYGYTF
TRBJ2-2	NA	many	TRBV21-1	TGTGCCAGCAGGAGACAGGTCTGCACCGGGGAGCTGTTTTTT	CASRRQVCTGELFF
TRBJ2-1	TRBD2	few	TRBV10-2	TGCGCCAGCAGTGCCGGGACTAGCGGGGGCCCAAAGTTCTTC	CASSAGTSGGPKFF
TRBJ1-5	NA	few	TRBV4-1	TGCGCCAGCAGCCAAGAGGGGCGGGGGGGCAGGCAGCCCCAGCATTTT	CASSQEGRGGRQPQHF
TRBJ2-1	NA	NA	TRBV24-1	TGTGCCACCAGTGATTTCAAACGGACTACTTCCAATGAGCAGTTCTTC	CATSDFKRTTSNEQFF
TRBJ2-3	TRBD1	many	TRBV7-9	TGTGCCAGCAGCTTAGGGGACAGGGGGCGTACAGATACGCAGTATTTT	CASSLGDRGRTDTQYF
TRBJ1-2	NA	NA	TRBV7-6	TGTGCCAGCAGCCCCGGTGCGTCACCAAACTATGGCTACACCTTC	CASSPGASPNYGYTF
TRBJ2-2	NA	once	TRBV11-2	TGTGCCGGCAGCCTCGGGGGGCCTGGTATCACCGGGGAGCTGTTTTTT	CAGSLGGPGITGELFF
TRBJ1-1	NA	many	TRBV27	TGTGCCAGCAGTTTAAACAGGAACACTGAAGCTTTCTTT	CASSLNRNTEAFF
TRBJ1-4	NA	many	TRBV19	TGTGCCAGTAGTATTGGGACAACTAATGAAAAACTGTTTTTT	CASSIGTTNEKLFF
TRBJ2-1	NA	medium-sized	TRBV28	TGTGCCAGCTCCTGGGGATACAATGAGCAGTTCTTC	CASSWGYNEQFF
TRBJ2-1	TRBD1	NA	TRBV5-1	TGCGCCAGCAGCGTTGAAGGGACAGGGAAGAATGAGCAGTTCTTC	CASSVEGTGKNEQFF
TRBJ2-1	NA	medium-sized	TRBV6-4	TGTGCCAGCAGTGACTTGGACGGCGGCAATGAGCAGTTCTTC	CASSDLDGGNEQFF
TRBJ2-3	NA	many	TRBV28	TGTGCCAGCAGTTTGAGCTGGGGTGCGACAGATACGCAGTATTTT	CASSLSWGATDTQYF
TRBJ1-1	NA	many	TRBV20-1	TGCAGTGCTGGACCGAGGGGGGGGGTGTTAACTGAAGCTTTCTTT	CSAGPRGGVLTEAFF
TRBJ2-7	NA	many	TRBV5-1	TGCGCCAGCAGCCCAGAAACAGGGACGGCAAACGAGCAGTACTTC	CASSPETGTANEQYF